The rows below give T cell receptor beta chains drawn from one sample of a study of CD8 T cells in ankylosing spondylitis. TCRdb processed the 5' RACE reads anew with MiXCR; each CDR3 protein has one entry. The profile covers fewer than 450,000 distinct CDR3 sequences, with 17% appearing a single time and approximately 1% taken by the ten largest. The material sequenced was blood, either unsorted or a sorted T cell fraction (not recorded which). The receptors originated from a male donor with ankylosing spondylitis. Each CDR3 is given with its conserved first and last residue. Fields, in order: D gene, clone size, V gene, CDR3 length, J gene, CDR3 DNA, CDR3 protein. D genes are given only for firm matches. Only some rows state a clone size, as once, few, many or a class for expanded clones.

-	many	TRBV7-2	15	TRBJ1-2	TGTGCCAGCAGCTTAGGCTTCGTTGGAATCTATGGCTACACCTTC	CASSLGFVGIYGYTF
TRBD1	-	TRBV6-1	14	TRBJ1-5	TGTGCCAGCAGTAAGACAGGGGGCAATCAGCCCCAGCATTTT	CASSKTGGNQPQHF
-	-	TRBV4-1	17	TRBJ1-1	TGCGCCAGCAGCCAAGGTCGCCTCGACAGGTTGTACACTGAAGCTTTCTTT	CASSQGRLDRLYTEAFF
-	-	TRBV7-9	14	TRBJ2-3	TGTGCCAGCAGCTTAGCTCTAGAGGCAGATACGCAGTATTTT	CASSLALEADTQYF
-	-	TRBV20-1	14	TRBJ1-5	TGCAGTGCTAGCCGGGACCCCCAGGCTCAGCCCCAGCATTTT	CSASRDPQAQPQHF
-	many	TRBV20-1	14	TRBJ2-5	TGCAGTGCTAGCCCGCCTAGCCGGTTGAAGACCCAGTACTTC	CSASPPSRLKTQYF
-	few	TRBV30	15	TRBJ1-5	TGTGCCTGGAGTGTTGGGGACGGAGGAAATCAGCCCCAGCATTTT	CAWSVGDGGNQPQHF
-	few	TRBV4-1	15	TRBJ2-7	TGCGCCAGCAGCCAAGTCGAGCGAAACTCCTACGAGCAGTACTTC	CASSQVERNSYEQYF
-	-	TRBV4-1	15	TRBJ2-1	TGCGCCAGCAGCCAAATTGGGACGTCGGCGGGGGAGCAGTTCTTC	CASSQIGTSAGEQFF
TRBD2	-	TRBV7-7	13	TRBJ2-3	TGTGCTAGCGGCCATAGCGGGGCAGATACGCAGTATTTT	CASGHSGADTQYF
TRBD1	many	TRBV9	15	TRBJ1-2	TGTGCCAGCAGCGTAGACAGGGGGCGCGACTATGGCTACACCTTC	CASSVDRGRDYGYTF
-	-	TRBV29-1	14	TRBJ2-7	TGCAGCGTCCGCCCCCCGGGGGCCATCTACGAGCAGTACTTC	CSVRPPGAIYEQYF
-	few	TRBV20-1	16	TRBJ1-5	TGCAGTGCTAGAGATCGGCTGGCGTCTAGCAATCAGCCCCAGCATTTT	CSARDRLASSNQPQHF
-	few	TRBV24-1	13	TRBJ2-3	TGTGCCACCAGTGATTTCTCCGGACGCGCGCAGTATTTT	CATSDFSGRAQYF
TRBD2	-	TRBV7-3	15	TRBJ2-3	TGTGCCAGCAGCTCGAAGACTAGCGGGAGAGATACGCAGTATTTT	CASSSKTSGRDTQYF
TRBD1	few	TRBV9	14	TRBJ2-1	TGTGCCAGCAGCGTGCAGACAGGGTTCAATGAGCAGTTCTTC	CASSVQTGFNEQFF